The rows below give T cell receptor beta chains drawn from one sample of a study of shared clonotypes between healthy human individuals. Profiled with immunoSEQ multiplex PCR; TCRdb holds only in-frame clones, not every one. The table includes roughly 1,800,000 clones, about 95% detected once. The sample consisted of naive CD8+ T cells sorted from blood. The receptors come from a man aged 18 to 30 in good health. Each CDR3 is given with its conserved first and last residue. The D gene is left open where the match is weak. Part of the rows lack a size; the others show once, few, many or a class for expanded clones.

v_gene	j_gene	d_gene	abundance	CDR3nt	CDR3aa
TRBV30	TRBJ2-3	TRBD2	-	TGTGCCTGGAGTGTACGTGATATTGGCGGGGGAAGCACAGATACGCAGTATTTT	CAWSVRDIGGGSTDTQYF
TRBV27	TRBJ2-7	-	-	TGTGCCAGCAGTCCCGGGGAATACTACGAGCAGTACTTC	CASSPGEYYEQYF
TRBV28	TRBJ2-7	-	-	TGTGCCAGCAGTTTTGTGGGCTACGAGCAGTACTTC	CASSFVGYEQYF
TRBV14	TRBJ2-3	-	-	TGTGCCAGCAGCCCCTCCGGTAACACAGATACGCAGTATTTT	CASSPSGNTDTQYF
TRBV19	TRBJ2-1	-	once	TGTGCCAGTAGTATACAGGGGACACACAATGAGCAGTTCTTC	CASSIQGTHNEQFF
TRBV15	TRBJ1-6	TRBD1	-	TGTGCCACTAAGGGACAGGATAATTCACCCCTCCACTTT	CATKGQDNSPLHF
TRBV11-2	TRBJ1-5	-	-	TGTGCCAGCAGTCACGGGGTCGAGCCCCAGCATTTT	CASSHGVEPQHF
TRBV23-1	TRBJ2-7	-	-	TGCGCCAGCAGTCCTAGGGGGGAGCAGTACTTC	CASSPRGEQYF
TRBV27	TRBJ2-7	TRBD2	-	TGTGCCAGCAGTTCCGGAGCGGGAATAGACTTC	CASSSGAGIDF
TRBV7-9	TRBJ1-2	TRBD1	-	TGTGCCAGCAGCTTTCCAGGGGGGGAAGGCTACACCTTC	CASSFPGGEGYTF
TRBV6-5	TRBJ2-5	-	-	TGTGCCAGCAGTTACTCAGGCGTAGGAGAGACCCAGTACTTC	CASSYSGVGETQYF
TRBV9	TRBJ2-5	-	-	TGTGCCAGCAGCGCGGACGGGCAAGAGACCCAGTACTTC	CASSADGQETQYF
TRBV18	TRBJ1-2	-	-	TGTGCCAGCTCACCAACCGAGGGGGAGAGTCCTAACTATGGCTACACCTTC	CASSPTEGESPNYGYTF
TRBV19	TRBJ2-7	-	-	TGTGCCAGTAGTATGACGGTTTCCTACGAGCAGTACTTC	CASSMTVSYEQYF
TRBV11-2	TRBJ2-7	-	-	TGTGCCAGCAGTATATCGGGGGCCTACGAGCAGTACTTC	CASSISGAYEQYF
TRBV4-1	TRBJ2-3	-	once	TGCGCCAGCAGCCAAGATAGCGGCTATACGCAGTATTTT	CASSQDSGYTQYF
TRBV7-2	TRBJ1-3	-	-	TGTGCCAGCAGCGGCTACGCAGGAAACACCATATATTTT	CASSGYAGNTIYF
TRBV29-1	TRBJ2-7	TRBD1	-	TGCAGCGTTGACTTGGGTCAGGGGGCCTACGAGCAGTACTTC	CSVDLGQGAYEQYF
TRBV7-8	TRBJ2-5	-	-	TGTGCCAGCAGCTTAGCGCGGGAGACCCAGTACTTC	CASSLARETQYF
TRBV5-8	TRBJ2-2	-	-	TGTGCCAGCAGCTTAGATGTAGCGATTTCCGGGGAGCTGTTTTTT	CASSLDVAISGELFF
TRBV5-7	TRBJ2-4	-	-	TGTGCCAGCAGCTTACCTGGACACTTTGCCAAAAACATTCAGTACTTC	CASSLPGHFAKNIQYF
TRBV30	TRBJ2-5	-	-	TGTGCCACGACCGGGACTCATACCCAAGAGACCCAGTACTTC	CATTGTHTQETQYF
TRBV5-6	TRBJ2-5	-	-	TGTGCCAGCAGCTGGGACAACCAAGAGACCCAGTACTTC	CASSWDNQETQYF
TRBV5-5	TRBJ2-7	-	-	TGTGCCAGCAGCTTAGGGGGTCCCTACGAGCAGTACTTC	CASSLGGPYEQYF
TRBV11-2	TRBJ2-5	TRBD2	-	TGTGCCAGCAGCGGGGAGGGCCTCCGAATGGGGACCCAGTACTTC	CASSGEGLRMGTQYF
TRBV19	TRBJ2-6	-	-	TGTGCCAGTAGTATCGCCTCGGAAGGGGCCAACGTCCTGACTTTC	CASSIASEGANVLTF
TRBV5-6	TRBJ2-3	-	once	TGTGCCAGCAGCTTCGCAGGGGTGGCAGATACGCAGTATTTT	CASSFAGVADTQYF
TRBV4-3	TRBJ2-2	-	once	TGCGCCAGCAGCCAAGAGGCGGTGAACACCGGGGAGCTGTTTTTT	CASSQEAVNTGELFF
TRBV7-8	TRBJ2-7	-	-	TGTGCCAGCAGCTTAGACTACGCAGGTTCCTACGAGCAGTACTTC	CASSLDYAGSYEQYF
TRBV9	TRBJ2-7	TRBD1	-	TGTGCCAGCAGCGAGACAGGGGCCCCCCGTTACGAGCAGTACTTC	CASSETGAPRYEQYF
TRBV13	TRBJ2-7	TRBD2	-	TGTGCCAGCAGCCAGGTTGGTAGCGGGAGGTACTACGAGCAGTACTTC	CASSQVGSGRYYEQYF
TRBV28	TRBJ1-1	TRBD1	-	TGTGCCAGCAGCCCCATCGCACTGACAGGGGGGAACACTGAAGCTTTCTTT	CASSPIALTGGNTEAFF
TRBV7-9	TRBJ2-3	-	-	TGTGCCAGCAGCCCCCCAGACGGGAGAAGAACAGATACGCAGTATTTT	CASSPPDGRRTDTQYF
TRBV29-1	TRBJ2-1	-	-	TGCAGCGTTGACGGGGCGGGGTACAATGAGCAGTTCTTC	CSVDGAGYNEQFF
TRBV9	TRBJ2-3	-	-	TGTGCCAGCAGCGACTACTCGGCGGGGGCCCCGTTTAGCACAGATACGCAGTATTTT	CASSDYSAGAPFSTDTQYF
TRBV7-6	TRBJ2-1	-	-	TGTGCCAGCAGCGTACCTACCTCGGGGGCCTCCTACAATGAGCAGTTCTTC	CASSVPTSGASYNEQFF
TRBV5-6	TRBJ1-2	-	-	TGTGCCAGCAGCTTGGGAGATAACTATGGCTACACCTTC	CASSLGDNYGYTF
TRBV5-1	TRBJ2-5	-	-	TGCGCCAGCAGCCCGTTAGCGTTTCAAACAGAGACCCAGTACTTC	CASSPLAFQTETQYF